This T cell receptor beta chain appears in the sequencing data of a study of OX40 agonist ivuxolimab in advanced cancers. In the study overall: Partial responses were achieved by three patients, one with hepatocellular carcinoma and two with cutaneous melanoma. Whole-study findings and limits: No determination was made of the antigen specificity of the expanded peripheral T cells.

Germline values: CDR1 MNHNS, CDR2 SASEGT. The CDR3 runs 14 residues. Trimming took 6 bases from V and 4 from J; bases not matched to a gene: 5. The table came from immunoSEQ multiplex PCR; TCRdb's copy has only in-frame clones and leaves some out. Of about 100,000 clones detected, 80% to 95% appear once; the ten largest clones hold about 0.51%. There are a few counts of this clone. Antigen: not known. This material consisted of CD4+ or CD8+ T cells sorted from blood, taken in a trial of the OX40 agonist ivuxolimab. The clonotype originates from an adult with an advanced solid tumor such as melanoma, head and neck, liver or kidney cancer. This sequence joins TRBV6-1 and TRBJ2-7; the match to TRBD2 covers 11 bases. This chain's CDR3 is CASRPGTSGYEQYF. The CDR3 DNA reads TGTGCCAGCAGACCAGGGACTAGCGGATACGAGCAGTACTTC.